Each of the 22 T cell receptor beta chains below was sequenced from the same sample in a study of blood T cell repertoires in COVID-19. Some clones are missing from TCRdb's copy, which holds only in-frame ones; the method was immunoSEQ multiplex PCR. The sample holds approximately 270,000 clones; around 90% are singletons and the top ten take roughly 2.8%. The material sequenced was PBMCs or T cells enriched from blood (not recorded which). All receptors derive from a middle-aged man who had been exposed to COVID-19.

The chain recombines TRBV6-5 with TRBJ1-5; 7 nucleotides agree with TRBD1. The ends lost 6 bases at V and 2 bases at J; junction bases unmatched: 4. The V gene's germline CDR1 is MNHEY and CDR2 SVGAGI. CDR3 length: 14 amino acids. For the CDR3, the DNA is TGTGCCAGCAGGGCTACAGGGGGCAATCAGCCCCAGCATTTT. Translating it yields CASRATGGNQPQHF.

This clone was found once. The gene calls are TRBV6-5 and TRBJ2-3; the D gene is possibly TRBD2 (5 bases). Per germline, CDR1 MNHEY and CDR2 SVGAGI. V was shortened by 2 bases and J by 4 bases, with 10 bases between the two germline ends. This CDR3 spans 14 amino acids. CDR3 region: CASSYTSGADTQYF. As DNA, the CDR3 is TGTGCCAGCAGTTACACTAGTGGGGCAGATACGCAGTATTTT.

This chain connects TRBV15 to TRBJ1-2; TRBD1 matches 8 bases. In germline, CDR1 is LNHNV, CDR2 YYDKDF (reference sequence). J was trimmed by 8 bases and V by 5 bases; bases with no gene match: 16. This CDR3 contains 16 residues. In nucleotides, the CDR3 is TGTGCCACCAGCTCCCTCCCAAAAGGGACAGGCGGCGGCTACACCTTC. Encoded protein: CATSSLPKGTGGGYTF.

The V gene is TRBV9, the J gene TRBJ1-1; maybe TRBD1 (6 bases). The CDR3 has 15 amino acids. Trimming removed 3 bases at V and 4 bases at J, with 16 bases between. Germline V gene sequence: CDR1 SGDLS, CDR2 YYNGEE. As DNA, the CDR3 is TGTGCCAGCAGCGCTTCCACAGGGTTGGCCACTGAAGCTTTCTTT. As protein: CASSASTGLATEAFF. The complete variable domain, with remaining parts taken from reference TRBV9 and TRBJ1-1, reads DSGVTQTPKHLITATGQRVTLRCSPRSGDLSVYWYQQSLDQGLQFLIQYYNGEERAKGNILERFSAQQFPDLHSELNLSSLELGDSALYFCASSASTGLATEAFFGQGTRLTVV.

The chain couples TRBV19 to TRBJ2-2; 11 positions agree with TRBD1. J lost 0 bases, V lost 4 bases, and 4 bases had no gene match. This CDR3 is 17 amino acids long. CDR1 is LNHDA, CDR2 SQIVND, per germline (reference sequence). CDR3 loop: CASSRRDRGTNTGELFF. The CDR3 region has the DNA TGTGCCAGTAGTAGGCGGGACAGGGGGACGAACACCGGGGAGCTGTTTTTT.

V is TRBV7-9 and J is TRBJ1-6; D is ambiguous. CDR1 and CDR2 (germline): SEHNR, FQNEAQ (reference sequence). Deletions cut 1 base from V and 5 bases from J, with 6 bases between. The CDR3 has 14 residues. The CDR3 coding sequence is TGTGCCAGCAGCTTAGACGGGAATAATTCACCCCTCCACTTT. It is translated as CASSLDGNNSPLHF. Supplemented by reference TRBV7-9 and TRBJ1-6, the full variable domain reads DTGVSQNPRHKITKRGQNVTFRCDPISEHNRLYWYRQTLGQGPEFLTYFQNEAQLEKSRLLSDRFSAERPKGSFSTLEIQRTEQGDSAMYLCASSLDGNNSPLHFGNGTRLTVT.

CDR3 residues: CASTSRSGRNYGYTF. The CDR3 DNA sequence: TGTGCCAGCACATCCCGTTCGGGGAGGAATTATGGCTACACCTTC. The genes are TRBV28 and TRBJ1-2; D gene ambiguous. CDR1 and CDR2 (germline): MDHEN, SYDVKM. The CDR3 length is 15 residues. V was shortened by 7 bases and J by 5 bases, with 20 bases between the two germline ends.

The J gene is TRBJ2-1, the V gene TRBV27; D perhaps matches TRBD1 (5 bases). The CDR3 consists of 13 residues. Germline CDR1 MNHEY, CDR2 SMNVEV (reference sequence). Trimming took off 5 bases at V and 7 bases at J, with 12 bases between the two ends. CDR3 coding DNA: TGTGCCAGCAGTGAGACCAGGGTGAATGAGCAGTTCTTC. It specifies CASSETRVNEQFF.

CDR3: CASSGGANTEAFF. The CDR3 coding sequence is TGTGCCAGTAGTGGGGGGGCAAACACTGAAGCTTTCTTT. This chain joins TRBV19 and TRBJ1-1; the D gene is possibly TRBD1 (6 bases). The CDR3 runs 13 residues. CDR1 is LNHDA and CDR2 is SQIVND in the germline V gene (reference sequence). Deletions cut 5 bases from V and 2 bases from J, with 9 bases between.

The CDR3 loop is CASSPPQGNTEAFF. The CDR3 coding sequence is TGTGCCAGCTCACCCCCACAGGGGAACACTGAAGCTTTCTTT. The J gene is TRBJ1-1, the V gene TRBV18, with D possibly being TRBD1 (6 bases). CDR1 and CDR2 (germline): KGHSH, LQKENI. V lost 3 bases to trimming and J lost 1 base, with 9 bases between them. This CDR3 has 14 amino acids.

The chain links TRBV4-1 to TRBJ2-1; TRBD1 agrees at 9 bases. The CDR3 contains 16 residues. The germline V gene has CDR1 MGHRA and CDR2 YSYEKL. Unmatched junction bases numbered 5, after V lost 1 base and J lost 4 bases. The CDR3 DNA is TGCGCCAGCAGCCAAGCCGGGACAGGGCCTTACAATGAGCAGTTCTTC. This encodes CASSQAGTGPYNEQFF.

The genes are TRBV4-1 and TRBJ1-2; no definite D call. V gave up 0 bases and J gave up 5 bases, with 16 bases separating them. CDR3 size: 16 residues. Germline CDR1 and CDR2: MGHRA and YSYEKL. The CDR3 nucleotides are TGCGCCAGCAGCCAAGAGGGCGGGGAGGGATGGTATGGCTACACCTTC. It codes for CASSQEGGEGWYGYTF.

V usage is TRBV7-9 and J usage is TRBJ1-2; D might be TRBD1 (6 bases). With 5 bases removed from V and 2 bases from J, the gap between germline ends came to 12 bases. Looked up from germline, CDR1 is SEHNR and CDR2 is FQNEAQ (reference sequence). This CDR3 has 14 amino acids. The CDR3 sequence is CASSPIGGNYGYTF. The CDR3, as DNA: TGTGCCAGCAGCCCTATTGGGGGCAACTATGGCTACACCTTC.

The chain is built from TRBV29-1 and TRBJ1-2, with 9 bases aligning to TRBD1. Germline CDR1 and CDR2: SQVTM and ANQGSEA. There are 13 residues in the CDR3. The ends lost 8 bases at V and 2 bases at J; junction bases unmatched: 6. CDR3 coding DNA: TGCAGCACAAGCGGACAGGGGAACTATGGCTACACCTTC. Translating it yields CSTSGQGNYGYTF.

The gene calls are TRBV27 and TRBJ1-5; D is perhaps TRBD1 (6 bases). Germline CDR1 and CDR2: MNHEY and SMNVEV (reference sequence). This CDR3 contains 14 residues. Between the trimmed V and J ends, which lost 6 bases and 0 bases, there was a span of 9 bases. CDR3 protein: CASRGGGSNQPQHF. Written as DNA, the CDR3 is TGTGCCAGCAGGGGAGGGGGTAGCAATCAGCCCCAGCATTTT.

The rearrangement joins TRBV7-2 to TRBJ2-7; perhaps TRBD2 as D (6 bases). Trimming shortened V by 3 bases and J by 4 bases, and 16 bases separated the two germline ends. Germline CDR1 SGHTA, CDR2 FQGNSA. This CDR3 region has 15 residues. For the CDR3, the DNA is TGTGCCAGCAGCTTGTTCGGCGGGGAAGGGTACGAGCAGTACTTC. It encodes CASSLFGGEGYEQYF.

V is TRBV19 and J is TRBJ1-4; TRBD1 aligns across 9 bases. From germline, CDR1 is LNHDA and CDR2 SQIVND (reference sequence). The CDR3 extends over 15 amino acids. Unmatched junction bases numbered 8, after V lost 6 bases and J lost 6 bases. The CDR3 region has the DNA TGTGCCAGTAGATCGCAGGACAGGGGTGATGAAAAACTGTTTTTT. It is translated as CASRSQDRGDEKLFF.

This chain joins TRBV10-1 and TRBJ2-7; D perhaps matches TRBD2 (5 bases). Germline V gene sequence: CDR1 WNHNN, CDR2 SYGVQD (reference sequence). V was clipped by 0 bases and J by 6 bases, with 12 bases between them. The CDR3 is 14 amino acids. The CDR3 bases are TGCGCCAGCAGTGAGTCACTCACCGCGGGCGAGCAGTACTTC. Translation gives CASSESLTAGEQYF.

This rearrangement joins TRBV30 to TRBJ2-7, with 8 positions matching TRBD2. This CDR3 contains 13 residues. With V trimmed by 2 bases and J by 2 bases, 2 bases remained unmatched. Looked up from germline, CDR1 is GTSNPN and CDR2 is SVGIG (reference sequence). This chain's CDR3 is CAWSIAGTYEQYF. In DNA, the CDR3 is TGTGCCTGGAGTATAGCGGGAACCTACGAGCAGTACTTC.

The gene calls are TRBV10-3 and TRBJ2-2, with D uncertain. V was trimmed by 0 bases and J by 1 base, leaving 9 bases between them. The CDR3 extends over 16 amino acids. In germline, CDR1 is ENHRY, CDR2 SYGVKD. CDR3 amino acids: CAISESAQMNTGELFF. For the CDR3, the DNA is TGTGCCATCAGTGAGTCAGCACAGATGAACACCGGGGAGCTGTTTTTT.

Of note for this clone: This specimen includes other DNA sequences encoding the same CDR3. V is TRBV27 and J is TRBJ2-7, with 11 positions matching TRBD2. The CDR3 sequence is 14 residues long. Germline CDR1 reads MNHEY; CDR2 reads SMNVEV (reference sequence). Trimming at V came to 6 bases and at J to 4 bases, leaving 5 bases not matched to a gene. The CDR3 DNA reads as TGTGCCAGCAGCCCAGGGACTAGCGGATACGAGCAGTACTTC. Its protein product is CASSPGTSGYEQYF.

The CDR3 sequence is CASSSGTTGFF. The CDR3 DNA is TGTGCCAGCAGTTCCGGGACTACGGGGTTCTTC. The V and J genes are TRBV5-5 and TRBJ2-1, with 7 bases identical to TRBD2. This CDR3 has 11 amino acids. The V and J ends lost 5 bases and 15 bases, in that order; junction bases with no gene match: 8. Germline loops: CDR1 SGHKS, CDR2 YYEKEE (reference sequence).